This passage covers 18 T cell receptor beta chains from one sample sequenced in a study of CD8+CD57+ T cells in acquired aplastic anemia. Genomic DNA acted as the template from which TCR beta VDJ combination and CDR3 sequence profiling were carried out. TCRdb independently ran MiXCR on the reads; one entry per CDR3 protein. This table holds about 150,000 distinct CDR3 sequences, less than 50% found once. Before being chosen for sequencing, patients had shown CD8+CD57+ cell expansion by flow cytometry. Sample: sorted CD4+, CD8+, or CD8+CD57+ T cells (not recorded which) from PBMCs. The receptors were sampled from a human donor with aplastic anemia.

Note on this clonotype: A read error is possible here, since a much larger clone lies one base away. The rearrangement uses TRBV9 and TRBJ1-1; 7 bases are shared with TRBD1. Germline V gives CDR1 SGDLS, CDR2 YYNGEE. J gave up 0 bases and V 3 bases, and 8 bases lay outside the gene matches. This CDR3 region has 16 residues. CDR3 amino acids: CASSAGGQLLNTEAFF. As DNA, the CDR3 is TGTGCCAGCAGCGCGGGGGGACAGCTTTTGAACACTGAAGCTTTCTTT.

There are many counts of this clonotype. The CDR3 is CSVKDSQNYGYTF. The CDR3 DNA reads as TGCAGCGTTAAGGACAGCCAAAACTATGGCTACACCTTC. The rearrangement uses TRBV29-1 and TRBJ1-2; the D gene is possibly TRBD1 (6 bases). The CDR3 loop spans 13 amino acids. Looked up from germline, CDR1 is SQVTM and CDR2 is ANQGSEA. Deletions cut 5 bases from V and 2 bases from J, with 12 bases between.

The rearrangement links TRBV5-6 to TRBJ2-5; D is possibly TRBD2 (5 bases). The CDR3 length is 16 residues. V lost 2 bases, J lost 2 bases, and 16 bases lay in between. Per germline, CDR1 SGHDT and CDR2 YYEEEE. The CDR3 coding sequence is TGTGCCAGCAGCTTAGATACTAGTTACACTCAAGAGACCCAGTACTTC. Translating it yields CASSLDTSYTQETQYF.

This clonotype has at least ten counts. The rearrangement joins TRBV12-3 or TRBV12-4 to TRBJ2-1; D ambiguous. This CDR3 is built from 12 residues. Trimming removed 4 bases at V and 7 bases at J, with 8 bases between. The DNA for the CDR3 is TGTGCCAGCAGTTCGACTCTTAATGAGCAGTTCTTC. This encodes CASSSTLNEQFF.

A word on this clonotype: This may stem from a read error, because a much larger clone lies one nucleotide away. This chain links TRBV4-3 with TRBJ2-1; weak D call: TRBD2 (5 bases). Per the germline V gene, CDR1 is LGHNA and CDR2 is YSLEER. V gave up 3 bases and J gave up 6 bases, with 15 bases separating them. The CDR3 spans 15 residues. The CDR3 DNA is TGCGCCAGCAGCCACATCCATGAAGCGGCCAATGAGCAGTTCTTC. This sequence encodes CASSHIHEAANEQFF.

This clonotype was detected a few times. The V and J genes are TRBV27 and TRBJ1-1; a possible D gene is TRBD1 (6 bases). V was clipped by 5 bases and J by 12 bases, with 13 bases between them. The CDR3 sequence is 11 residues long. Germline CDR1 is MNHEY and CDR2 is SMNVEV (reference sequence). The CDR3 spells CASSATGLTFF. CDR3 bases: TGTGCCAGCAGTGCAACAGGGCTAACTTTCTTT.

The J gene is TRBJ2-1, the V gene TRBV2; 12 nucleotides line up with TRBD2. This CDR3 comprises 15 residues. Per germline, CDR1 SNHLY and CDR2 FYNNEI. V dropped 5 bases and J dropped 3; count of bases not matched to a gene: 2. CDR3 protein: CASSLLAGGYNEQFF. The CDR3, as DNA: TGTGCCAGCAGTCTACTAGCGGGGGGCTACAATGAGCAGTTCTTC.

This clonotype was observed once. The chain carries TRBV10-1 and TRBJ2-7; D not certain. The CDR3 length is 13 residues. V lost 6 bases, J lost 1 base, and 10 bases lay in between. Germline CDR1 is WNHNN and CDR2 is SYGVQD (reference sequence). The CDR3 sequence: CASSAAPSYEQYF. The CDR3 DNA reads TGCGCCAGCAGCGCTGCCCCTTCCTACGAGCAGTACTTC.

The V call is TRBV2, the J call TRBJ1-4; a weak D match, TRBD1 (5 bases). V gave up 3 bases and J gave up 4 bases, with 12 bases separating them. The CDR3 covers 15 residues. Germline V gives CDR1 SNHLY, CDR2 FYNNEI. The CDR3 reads CASSDTLGRNEKLFF. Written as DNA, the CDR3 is TGTGCCAGCAGTGATACACTGGGGCGTAATGAAAAACTGTTTTTT.

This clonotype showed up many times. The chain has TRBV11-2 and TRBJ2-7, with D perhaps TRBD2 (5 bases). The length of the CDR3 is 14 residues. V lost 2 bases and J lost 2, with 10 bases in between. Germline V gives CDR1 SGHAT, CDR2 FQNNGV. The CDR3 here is CASSLIGGTYEQYF. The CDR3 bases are TGTGCCAGCAGCTTAATAGGAGGCACCTACGAGCAGTACTTC.

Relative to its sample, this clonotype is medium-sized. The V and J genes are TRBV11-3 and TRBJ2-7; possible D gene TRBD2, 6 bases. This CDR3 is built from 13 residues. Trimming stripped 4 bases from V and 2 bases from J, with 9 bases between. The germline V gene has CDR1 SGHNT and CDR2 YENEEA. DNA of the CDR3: TGTGCCAGCAGCTCGGGACTGACCTACGAGCAGTACTTC. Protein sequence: CASSSGLTYEQYF. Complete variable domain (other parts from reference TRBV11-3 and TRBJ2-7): EAGVVQSPRYKIIEKKQPVAFWCNPISGHNTLYWYLQNLGQGPELLIRYENEEAVDDSQLPKDRFSAERLKGVDSTLKIQPAELGDSAVYLCASSSGLTYEQYFGPGTRLTVT.

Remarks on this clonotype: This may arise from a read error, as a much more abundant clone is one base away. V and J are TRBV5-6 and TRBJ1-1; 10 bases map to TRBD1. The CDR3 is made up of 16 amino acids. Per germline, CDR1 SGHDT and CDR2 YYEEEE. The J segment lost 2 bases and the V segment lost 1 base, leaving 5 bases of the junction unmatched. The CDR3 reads CASSLFGTGANTEAFF. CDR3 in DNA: TGTGCCAGCAGCTTGTTTGGGACAGGGGCCAACACTGAAGCTTTCTTT.

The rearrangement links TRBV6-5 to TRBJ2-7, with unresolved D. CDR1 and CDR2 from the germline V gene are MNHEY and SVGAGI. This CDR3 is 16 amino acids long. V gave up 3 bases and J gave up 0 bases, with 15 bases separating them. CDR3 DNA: TGTGCCAGCAGTTATCTCACCCCCCCGAGCTCCTACGAGCAGTACTTC. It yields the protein CASSYLTPPSSYEQYF.

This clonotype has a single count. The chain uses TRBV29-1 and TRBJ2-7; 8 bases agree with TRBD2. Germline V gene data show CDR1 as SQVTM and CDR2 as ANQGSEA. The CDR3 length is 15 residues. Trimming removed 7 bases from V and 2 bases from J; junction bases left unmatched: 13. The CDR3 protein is CSEPQRERGPYEQYF. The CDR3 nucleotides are TGCAGCGAGCCCCAGCGGGAGAGGGGACCCTACGAGCAGTACTTC.

The CDR3 bases are TGTGCCAGCAGCTTTGCCTCGGAGACCCAGTACTTC. Translating it yields CASSFASETQYF. V and J are TRBV7-9 and TRBJ2-5; no definite D call. V lost 3 bases to trimming and J lost 5 bases, with 7 bases between them. This CDR3 contains 12 residues. The germline V gene has CDR1 SEHNR and CDR2 FQNEAQ (reference sequence).

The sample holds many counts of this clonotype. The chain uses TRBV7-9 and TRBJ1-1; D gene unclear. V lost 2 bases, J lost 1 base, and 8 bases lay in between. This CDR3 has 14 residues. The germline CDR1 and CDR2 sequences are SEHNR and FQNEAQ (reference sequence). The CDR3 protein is CASSLILGNTEAFF. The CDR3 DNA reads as TGTGCCAGCAGCTTAATCCTGGGGAACACTGAAGCTTTCTTT.

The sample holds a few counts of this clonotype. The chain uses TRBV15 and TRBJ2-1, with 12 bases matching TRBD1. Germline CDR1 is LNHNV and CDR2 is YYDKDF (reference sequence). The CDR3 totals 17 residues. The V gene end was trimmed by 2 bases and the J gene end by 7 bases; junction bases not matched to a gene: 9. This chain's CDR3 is CATSRPFPGQGANEQFF. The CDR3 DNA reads TGTGCCACCAGCAGACCATTTCCGGGACAGGGGGCGAATGAGCAGTTCTTC.

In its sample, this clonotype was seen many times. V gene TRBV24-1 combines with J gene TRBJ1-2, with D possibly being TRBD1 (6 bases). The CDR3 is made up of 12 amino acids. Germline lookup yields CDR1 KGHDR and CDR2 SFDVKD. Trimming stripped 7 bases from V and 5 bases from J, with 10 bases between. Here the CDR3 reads CATSQGGYGYTF. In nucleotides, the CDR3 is TGTGCCACCAGCCAAGGGGGATATGGCTACACCTTC.